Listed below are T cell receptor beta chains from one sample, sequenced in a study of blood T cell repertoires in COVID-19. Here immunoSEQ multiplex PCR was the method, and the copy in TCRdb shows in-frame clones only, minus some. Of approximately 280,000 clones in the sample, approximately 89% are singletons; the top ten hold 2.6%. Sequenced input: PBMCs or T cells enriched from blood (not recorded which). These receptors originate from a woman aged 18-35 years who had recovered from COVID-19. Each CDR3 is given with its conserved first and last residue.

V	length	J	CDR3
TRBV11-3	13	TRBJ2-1	CASSIQGAGEQFF
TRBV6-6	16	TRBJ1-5	CASSYSSPSYNQPQHF
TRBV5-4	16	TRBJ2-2	CASSLNRGANAGELFF
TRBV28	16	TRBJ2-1	CASRIPGQGPYNEQFF
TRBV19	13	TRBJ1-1	CASSIRQASEAFF
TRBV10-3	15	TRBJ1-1	CAISETGRGNTEAFF
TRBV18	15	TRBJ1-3	CASSPPDRSGNTIYF
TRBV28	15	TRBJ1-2	CASSFYSLGAAGYTF
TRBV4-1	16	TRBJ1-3	CASSQAPGGQGNTIYF
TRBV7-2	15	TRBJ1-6	CASSLAGPPNSPLHF
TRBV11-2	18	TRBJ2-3	CASSADHSSGGITDTQYF
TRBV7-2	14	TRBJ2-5	CASSRDRAVETQYF
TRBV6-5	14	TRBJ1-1	CASRVQTGQVEAFF
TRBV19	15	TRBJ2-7	CASSSLDGRGYEQYF
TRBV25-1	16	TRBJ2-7	CASSEGASGGSYEQYF
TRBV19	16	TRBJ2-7	CASSIGDSGSPYEQYF
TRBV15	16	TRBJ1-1	CATSRDYNPGSTEAFF
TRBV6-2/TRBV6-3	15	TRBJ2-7	CASSYPTSGGYEQYF
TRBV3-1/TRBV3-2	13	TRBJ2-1	CASRKLSAREQFF
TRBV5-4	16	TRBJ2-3	CASSPFWASSTDTQYF
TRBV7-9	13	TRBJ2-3	CASSRLAKHTQYF
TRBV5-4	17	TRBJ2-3	CASSLESRLAGADTQYF
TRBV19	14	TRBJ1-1	CASSMGSSAAEAFF
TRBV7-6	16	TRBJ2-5	CASSLGVGGIGETQYF
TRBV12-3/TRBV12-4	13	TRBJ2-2	CASSLQGAGELFF
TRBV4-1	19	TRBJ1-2	CASSPPEGTNKSSRLGYTF
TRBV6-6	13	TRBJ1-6	CATAVRSAETLHF
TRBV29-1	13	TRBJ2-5	CSVGTSGLETQYF
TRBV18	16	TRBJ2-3	CASSSDRGLSTDTQYF
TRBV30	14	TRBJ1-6	CAWEGKGPDSPLHF
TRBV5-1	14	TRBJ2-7	CASSLAGEVGEQYF
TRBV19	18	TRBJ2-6	CASSIVFKGALGANVLTF
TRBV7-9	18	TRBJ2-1	CASSLSRTSWIHRNEQFF
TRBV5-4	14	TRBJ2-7	CASSLTSGRNEQYF
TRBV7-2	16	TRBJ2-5	CASSLAYRGLGETQYF
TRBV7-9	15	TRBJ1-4	CASSLARSGIEKLFF
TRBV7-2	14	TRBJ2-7	CASSQGQGWDEQYF
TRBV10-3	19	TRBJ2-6	CAISPGVAGGPGGANVLTF
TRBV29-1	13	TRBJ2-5	CSVPIQQGETQYF
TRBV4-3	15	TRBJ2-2	CASSQIAGPGGELFF
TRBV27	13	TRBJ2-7	CASSLHGSYEQYF
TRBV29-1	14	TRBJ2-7	CSVSRTGGPYEQYF
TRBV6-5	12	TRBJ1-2	CASSPGHDGYTF
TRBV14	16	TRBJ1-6	CASSQGQVLNNSPLHF
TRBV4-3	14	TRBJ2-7	CASSRDRGAYEQYF
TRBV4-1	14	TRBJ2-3	CASSQVGGGGTQYF
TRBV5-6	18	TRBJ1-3	CASSAGFTGGVYGNTIYF
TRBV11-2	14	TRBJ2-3	CASSVTSGTDTQYF
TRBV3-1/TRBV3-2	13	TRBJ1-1	CASSMTGGTEAFF
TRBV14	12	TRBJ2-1	CASSHEDNEQFF
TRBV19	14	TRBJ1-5	CASSIPYSNQPQHF
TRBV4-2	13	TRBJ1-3	CASSQTTTNTIYF
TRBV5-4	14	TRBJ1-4	CASSLGTTNEKLFF
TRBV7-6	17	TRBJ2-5	CASSFSPQRDRGETQYF
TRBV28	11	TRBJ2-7	CASSIRGGQYF
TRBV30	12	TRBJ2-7	CAWSFRGYEQYF
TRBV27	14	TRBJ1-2	CASSLSTGGYGYTF